One and the same sample provided the 2 T cell receptor beta chains below, sequenced in a study of blood T cells in healthy people across ages. A second PCR of roughly 6 to 12 cycles used a sample-barcoded 5' primer and a J-beta primer mix. TCRdb redid the calling of the 5' RACE reads with MiXCR, one entry per CDR3 protein. The sample lists about 900,000 distinct CDR3 sequences; 48% were seen once. Sequencing was carried out using blood. The origin of the receptors is a young man in good health.

This clonotype was picked up a small number of times. The genes are TRBV4-2 and TRBJ2-7; D gene unclear. Germline-derived CDR1 and CDR2 are LGHNA and YNFKEQ. This CDR3 spans 15 amino acids. V lost 1 base and J lost 1, with 11 bases in between. CDR3 in amino acids: CASSQALVGSYEQYF. The CDR3 DNA sequence: TGTGCCAGCAGCCAAGCTTTGGTGGGGTCCTACGAGCAGTACTTC.

The chain joins TRBV20-1 to TRBJ1-4; the D is unclear. Trimming left V 5 bases short and J 7 bases short, with 14 bases between. Germline V gene lookup returns CDR1 DFQATT and CDR2 SNEGSKA (reference sequence). The CDR3 spans 13 residues. CDR3 loop: CSALTVVGEKLFF. In DNA, the CDR3 is TGCAGTGCTTTGACCGTTGTTGGTGAAAAACTGTTTTTT.